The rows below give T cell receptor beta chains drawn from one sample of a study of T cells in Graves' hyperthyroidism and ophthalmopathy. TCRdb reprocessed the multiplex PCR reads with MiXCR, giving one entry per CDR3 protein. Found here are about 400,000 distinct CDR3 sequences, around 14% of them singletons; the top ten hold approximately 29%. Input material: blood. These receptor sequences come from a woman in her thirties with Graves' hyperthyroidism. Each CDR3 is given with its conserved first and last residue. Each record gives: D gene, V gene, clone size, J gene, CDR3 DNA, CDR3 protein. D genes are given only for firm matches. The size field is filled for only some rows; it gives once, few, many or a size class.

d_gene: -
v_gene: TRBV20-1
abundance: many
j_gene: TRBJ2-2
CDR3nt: TGCAGTGCTAGAGATCCGGGACAGAACACCGGGGAGCTGTTTTTT
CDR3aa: CSARDPGQNTGELFF

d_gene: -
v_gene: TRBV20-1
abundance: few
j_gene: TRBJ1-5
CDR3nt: TGCAGTGCTAGAGCAGGTCAGGGCAATCAGCCCCAGCATTTT
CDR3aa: CSARAGQGNQPQHF

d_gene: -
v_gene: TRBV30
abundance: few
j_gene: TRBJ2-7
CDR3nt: TGTGCCTGGAATACTTGGGGATACGAGCAGTACTTC
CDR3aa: CAWNTWGYEQYF

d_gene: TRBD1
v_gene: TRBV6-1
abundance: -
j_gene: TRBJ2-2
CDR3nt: TGTGCCAGCACCTCCGACAGGGTCCCTAGTCTTCGCACCGGGGAGCTGTTTTTT
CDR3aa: CASTSDRVPSLRTGELFF

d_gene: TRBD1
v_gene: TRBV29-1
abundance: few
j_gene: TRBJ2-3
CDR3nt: TGCAGCGTTGCACAGGGGGCCATCGGAGATACGCAGTATTTT
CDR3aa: CSVAQGAIGDTQYF

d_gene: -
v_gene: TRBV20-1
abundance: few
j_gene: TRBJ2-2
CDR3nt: TGCAGTGCTTCTCCGAGGAACACCGGGGAGCTGTTTTTT
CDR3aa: CSASPRNTGELFF

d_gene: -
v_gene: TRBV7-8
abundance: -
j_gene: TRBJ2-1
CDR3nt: TGTGCCAGCAGCTTAGGCAGCGGTCCCGCCTACAATGAGGAGTTCTTC
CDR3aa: CASSLGSGPAYNEEFF

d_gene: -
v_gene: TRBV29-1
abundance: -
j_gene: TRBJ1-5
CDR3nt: TGCAGCGTTGGGCAGTCTAGCAATCAGCCCCAGCATTTT
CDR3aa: CSVGQSSNQPQHF

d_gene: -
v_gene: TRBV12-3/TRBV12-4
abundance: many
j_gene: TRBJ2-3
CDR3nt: TGTGCCAGCAGTTTATTCCAGGGCTCTGATATGCAGTATTTT
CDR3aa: CASSLFQGSDMQYF

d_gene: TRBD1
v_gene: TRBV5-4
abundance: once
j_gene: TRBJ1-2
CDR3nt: TGTGCCAGCAGCTTTCCGGGACAGGGGGCGTATGGCTACACCTTC
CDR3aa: CASSFPGQGAYGYTF

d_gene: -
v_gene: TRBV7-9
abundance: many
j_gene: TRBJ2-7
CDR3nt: TGTGCCAGCAGCTTAGACCGGAAATCCTACGAGCAGTACTTC
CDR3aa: CASSLDRKSYEQYF

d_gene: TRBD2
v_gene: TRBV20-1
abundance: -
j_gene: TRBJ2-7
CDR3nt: TGCAGTGCACCCACTCCGCTAGCGGGAGCCCACGAGCAGTACTTC
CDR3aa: CSAPTPLAGAHEQYF

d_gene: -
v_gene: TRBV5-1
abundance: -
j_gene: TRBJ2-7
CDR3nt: TGCGCCAGCAGCTTGGCAGCGCTGACCTACGAGCAGTACTTC
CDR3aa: CASSLAALTYEQYF

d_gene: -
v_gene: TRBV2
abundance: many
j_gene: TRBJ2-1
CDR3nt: TGTGCCAGCAGTCGAGAGTACAATGAGCAGTTCTTC
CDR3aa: CASSREYNEQFF

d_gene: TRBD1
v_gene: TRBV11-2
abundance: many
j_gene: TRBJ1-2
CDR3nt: TGTGCCAGCACCTCACAGGGGTTTACGGGTGGCTACACCTTC
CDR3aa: CASTSQGFTGGYTF

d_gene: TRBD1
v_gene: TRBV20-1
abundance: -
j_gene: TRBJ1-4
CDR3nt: TGCAGTGCTGGCCGAACCGGGACAGGGCCGACAACTAATGAAAAACTGTTTTTT
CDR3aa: CSAGRTGTGPTTNEKLFF